This TCR beta chain was recovered during a study of cytomegalovirus exposure and HLA in healthy donors. Study-wide results and caveats: High specificity and sensitivity for cytomegalovirus status were reported for the classifier. The study labeled about 160 TCR beta chains cytomegalovirus-associated. Some highly shared sequence variants likely arose as a pipeline artifact.

Germline V gene lookup returns CDR1 SGHDN and CDR2 FVKESK. This CDR3 has 16 residues. V shed 1 base, J shed 5 bases, and the junction held 8 bases outside the gene matches. Points on this clone: Its antigen is as yet unknown.

The PCR contained 60 Vbeta and 13 Jbeta primers. Clones were sequenced by immunoSEQ multiplex PCR, and TCRdb holds only the in-frame ones, with some missing. In the table there are approximately 150,000 clones, over 80% of which are singletons. The TCR comes from a woman aged 30 to 39 in good health and CMV-seronegative. The sequencing sample was made of PBMCs. The rearrangement joins TRBV14 to TRBJ2-5; 9 nucleotides align to TRBD2. In DNA, the CDR3 is TGTGCCAGCAGCCAAGTTGTGCTAGCGGGGCGGGAGACCCAGTACTTC. It translates to CASSQVVLAGRETQYF.